One sample yielded the 14 T cell receptor beta chains listed below, sequenced in a study of CD8 T cells in ankylosing spondylitis. A single record per CDR3 protein comes from TCRdb applying MiXCR to the 5' RACE reads. This table has 200,000 to 250,000 distinct CDR3 sequences, roughly 26% appearing once. The sample consisted of blood, either unsorted or a sorted T cell fraction (not recorded which). These TCRs come from a male donor with ankylosing spondylitis or in good health (not recorded which).

This clonotype was detected many times. The chain has TRBV29-1 and TRBJ2-3; D not resolved. CDR3 length: 11 amino acids. Between the trimmed V and J ends, which lost 6 bases and 4 bases, there was a span of 8 bases. CDR1 is SQVTM and CDR2 is ANQGSEA in the germline V gene. The CDR3 loop is CSVYTPDTQYF. CDR3 nucleotide sequence: TGCAGCGTCTACACCCCAGATACGCAGTATTTT.

Turning to this clonotype: This may be a read error, as it is one base from a much larger clone. Because the CDR3 is missing its conserved closing phenylalanine or tryptophan, this is likely a read error. This sequence joins TRBV5-1 and TRBJ2-1; D is ambiguous. V was clipped by 0 bases and J by 8 bases, with 15 bases between them. This CDR3 comprises 15 residues. The germline V gene encodes CDR1 SGHRS and CDR2 YFSETQ. The CDR3 is CASSLGGISKDEQFY. CDR3 sequence (DNA): TGCGCCAGCAGCTTGGGTGGTATTTCGAAGGATGAGCAGTTCTAC.

This clonotype was detected only a few times. This CDR3 is CASSLSRQNTEAFF. The CDR3 coding sequence is TGTGCCAGCAGTTTAAGTCGGCAGAACACTGAAGCTTTCTTT. The J gene is TRBJ1-1, the V gene TRBV12-3 or TRBV12-4, with D uncertain. The CDR3 consists of 14 residues. V was cut by 2 bases and J by 1 base, with 8 bases left in between.

This clonotype showed up many times. The chain couples TRBV20-1 to TRBJ1-1, with 8 bases lining up with TRBD1. CDR3 size: 14 residues. Germline V gene lookup returns CDR1 DFQATT and CDR2 SNEGSKA (reference sequence). The J segment lost 4 bases and the V segment lost 4 bases, leaving 8 bases of the junction unmatched. The CDR3 protein is CSAIANRGGTEAFF. As DNA, the CDR3 is TGCAGTGCTATCGCTAACAGGGGGGGCACTGAAGCTTTCTTT.

This rearrangement joins TRBV5-1 to TRBJ2-3; D unresolved. Germline values: CDR1 SGHRS, CDR2 YFSETQ. V was pared by 0 bases and J by 4 bases, with 6 bases between. This CDR3 region has 13 residues. CDR3 in DNA: TGCGCCAGCAGCTTGGAACGAGCAGATACGCAGTATTTT. This gives the protein CASSLERADTQYF.

Many counts were recorded for this clonotype. V is TRBV5-1 and J is TRBJ2-2; D tentatively reads TRBD1 or TRBD2 (6 bases each). V lost 3 bases to trimming and J lost 0 bases, with 12 bases between them. The CDR3 runs to 16 residues. CDR1 SGHRS and CDR2 YFSETQ come from the germline V gene. CDR3 bases: TGCGCCAGCAGCTGGAGGGGGGATACGAACACCGGGGAGCTGTTTTTT. Translation: CASSWRGDTNTGELFF. Looking up the rest from reference TRBV5-1 and TRBJ2-2 gives the full variable domain: KAGVTQTPRYLIKTRGQQVTLSCSPISGHRSVSWYQQTPGQGLQFLFEYFSETQRNKGNFPGRFSGRQFSNSRSEMNVSTLELGDSALYLCASSWRGDTNTGELFFGEGSRLTVL.

The J gene is TRBJ2-5, the V gene TRBV20-1; D is ambiguous. The germline V gene encodes CDR1 DFQATT and CDR2 SNEGSKA (reference sequence). The length of the CDR3 is 12 residues. V was shortened by 3 bases and J by 4 bases, with 9 bases between the two germline ends. The CDR3 DNA follows: TGCAGTGCTAGTTTTAAGGGAGAGACCCAGTACTTC. Translated: CSASFKGETQYF.

This clonotype was observed once. J is TRBJ2-3 and V is TRBV29-1, with 12 nucleotides matching TRBD1. V lost 6 bases, J lost 3 bases, and 7 bases stayed unmatched. The CDR3 runs 15 residues. Germline CDR1 and CDR2: SQVTM and ANQGSEA. The CDR3 region is CSVAGQGAQTDTQYF. The CDR3 DNA reads TGCAGCGTCGCGGGACAGGGGGCGCAGACAGATACGCAGTATTTT.

This clonotype has only a few counts. The chain has TRBV5-1 and TRBJ2-1; D ambiguous. CDR3 length: 14 residues. Trimming took 1 base from V and 0 from J, leaving 5 bases between them. Germline-derived CDR1 and CDR2 are SGHRS and YFSETQ. This CDR3 is CASSLMGSYNEQFF. The DNA for the CDR3 is TGCGCCAGCAGCTTGATGGGCTCCTACAATGAGCAGTTCTTC.

This sequence joins TRBV20-1 and TRBJ1-5, with TRBD1 matching over 8 bases. The CDR3 covers 15 residues. V dropped 1 base and J dropped 6; count of bases not matched to a gene: 8. Germline V gene lookup returns CDR1 DFQATT and CDR2 SNEGSKA (reference sequence). The chain's CDR3 is CSARVGDRGLQPQHF. CDR3 coding DNA: TGCAGTGCTAGAGTAGGAGACAGGGGTCTTCAGCCCCAGCATTTT.

The chain carries TRBV6-1 and TRBJ1-1; tentative D call: TRBD1 (6 bases). The CDR3 has 15 amino acids. Trimming cost V 7 bases and J 2 bases, with 17 bases left between them. Germline CDR1 MNHNS, CDR2 SASEGT. The CDR3, as DNA: TGTGCCAGCACCAACAGAGTCAGGGGAAACACTGAAGCTTTCTTT. Protein sequence: CASTNRVRGNTEAFF.

This clonotype was detected many times. The gene calls are TRBV12-3 or TRBV12-4 and TRBJ1-1; 7 nucleotides line up with TRBD1. The ends lost 6 bases at V and 5 bases at J; junction bases unmatched: 12. This CDR3 is built from 15 residues. CDR3 DNA: TGTGCCAGCAGAACAGGGGTGGGACTTAATACTGAAGCTTTCTTT. This translates into CASRTGVGLNTEAFF.

There are many counts of this clonotype. The CDR3 nucleotides read TGCGCCAGCAGCTTGGCCGGGCCCCAACTGGATACGCAGTATTTT. This codes for CASSLAGPQLDTQYF. This chain links TRBV5-1 with TRBJ2-3; D gene uncertain. V dropped 0 bases and J dropped 6 bases, with 14 bases sitting between them. The CDR3 runs 15 residues. The germline V gene has CDR1 SGHRS and CDR2 YFSETQ.

The rearrangement links TRBV7-9 to TRBJ2-7, with 9 bases identical to TRBD2. V shed 1 base and J 5 bases; nucleotides not matched to a gene: 3. Germline lookup yields CDR1 SEHNR and CDR2 FQNEAQ (reference sequence). CDR3 length: 14 residues. This chain's CDR3 is CASSLGPSGNEQYF. The CDR3 DNA sequence: TGTGCCAGCAGCTTAGGACCTAGCGGGAACGAGCAGTACTTC.